The 15 T cell receptor beta chains below all came from one sample that was sequenced in a study of CD8+ T cells in alopecia areata. Treatment in this sample: oral pan-JAK inhibitor, 5-10 mg twice daily. Extracted RNA was reverse transcribed into cDNA, the sequencing template. Profiling relied on immunoSEQ multiplex PCR, and the TCRdb table lists in-frame clones only, not all of them. The sample has 150,000 to 200,000 clones; 58% are singletons. The source was CD8+ T cells sorted from blood, collected at week 24, from a patient treated with tofacitinib. These TCRs come from a human donor with alopecia areata.

There are a few counts of this clone. V is TRBV12-5 and J is TRBJ2-7; D remains ambiguous. The CDR3 consists of 12 residues. Germline V CDR1 and CDR2: LGHNT, FRNRAP. Trimming shortened V by 1 base and J by 6 bases, and 7 bases separated the two germline ends. For the CDR3, the DNA is TGTGCTAGTGGTTTGGGAGTCTCCGAGCAGTACTTC. Translated, it gives CASGLGVSEQYF.

The chain links TRBV9 to TRBJ1-1, with a weak D call TRBD1 (5 bases). Trimming removed 1 base from V and 5 bases from J, with 18 bases in between. Germline V gene sequence: CDR1 SGDLS, CDR2 YYNGEE. The CDR3 has 16 residues. This CDR3 reads CASSVWDLGGWTEAFF. CDR3 DNA: TGTGCCAGCAGCGTATGGGATCTTGGGGGGTGGACTGAAGCTTTCTTT. The complete variable domain, with remaining parts taken from reference TRBV9 and TRBJ1-1, reads DSGVTQTPKHLITATGQRVTLRCSPRSGDLSVYWYQQSLDQGLQFLIQYYNGEERAKGNILERFSAQQFPDLHSELNLSSLELGDSALYFCASSVWDLGGWTEAFFGQGTRLTVV.

This clone was picked up a small number of times. The CDR3 here is CASSLGDRGEQYF. The CDR3 bases are TGTGCCAGCAGCTTAGGAGACAGGGGCGAGCAGTACTTC. The V and J genes are TRBV7-2 and TRBJ2-7, with 8 bases that match TRBD1. This CDR3 is built from 13 residues. Germline-derived CDR1 and CDR2 are SGHTA and FQGNSA. V lost 1 base and J lost 6; bases outside the gene matches: 2.

The rearrangement joins TRBV5-4 to TRBJ2-3, with TRBD1 as a possible D gene (6 bases). The V gene lost 4 bases and the J gene lost 4 bases, with 19 bases spanning the gap. The CDR3 runs 16 residues. Germline V gives CDR1 SGHNT, CDR2 YYREEE (reference sequence). The CDR3 region is CASSPPSLEGADTQYF. For the CDR3, the DNA is TGTGCCAGCAGCCCCCCTAGCTTAGAGGGGGCAGATACGCAGTATTTT.

This rearrangement joins TRBV30 to TRBJ2-5, with 7 nucleotides matching TRBD2. Germline values: CDR1 GTSNPN, CDR2 SVGIG (reference sequence). Trimming cost V 2 bases and J 1 base; bases outside gene matches: 1. The CDR3 extends over 13 amino acids. The CDR3, as DNA: TGTGCCTGGAGTTGGGGGGGCCAAGAGACCCAGTACTTC. Its protein product is CAWSWGGQETQYF. The entire variable domain, with the rest obtained from reference TRBV30 and TRBJ2-5, is as follows: SQTIHQWPATLVQPVGSPLSLECTVEGTSNPNLYWYRQAAGRGLQLLFYSVGIGQISSEVPQNLSASRPQDRQFILSSKKLLLSDSGFYLCAWSWGGQETQYFGPGTRLLVL.

The rearrangement uses TRBV13 and TRBJ1-1, with D uncertain. This CDR3 comprises 13 residues. The germline V gene encodes CDR1 PRHDT and CDR2 FYEKMQ (reference sequence). V dropped 0 bases and J dropped 6 bases, with 8 bases sitting between them. CDR3 protein: CASSLGSNSEAFF. CDR3 nucleotide sequence: TGTGCCAGCAGCTTAGGCTCGAATTCTGAAGCTTTCTTT.

The chain recombines TRBV15 with TRBJ1-2, with D perhaps TRBD1 (5 bases). This CDR3 region has 13 residues. Per germline, CDR1 LNHNV and CDR2 YYDKDF (reference sequence). Trimming left V 1 base short and J 8 bases short, with 11 bases between. This chain's CDR3 is CATSRVEGLGYTF. The CDR3 DNA reads TGTGCCACCAGCAGAGTAGAGGGGCTGGGCTACACCTTC.

Concerning this clone itself: This sample also contains other DNA sequences that code for the same CDR3. The chain joins TRBV5-6 to TRBJ1-4; 7 positions match TRBD1. Germline values: CDR1 SGHDT, CDR2 YYEEEE. The CDR3 consists of 13 residues. The junction had 3 bases not matched to a gene; V was cut back by 3 bases and J by 7 bases. CDR3 nucleotides: TGTGCCAGCAGCTGGGGGACAGCTGAAAAACTGTTTTTT. Amino acid sequence: CASSWGTAEKLFF.

The V gene is TRBV5-6, the J gene TRBJ2-1, with 8 bases aligning to TRBD1. The CDR3 runs 15 residues. With 0 bases clipped from V and 5 bases from J, the junction kept 4 bases outside the gene matches. CDR1 SGHDT and CDR2 YYEEEE come from the germline V gene. For the CDR3, the DNA is TGTGCCAGCAGCTTGGACAGGGGGGTAAACAATGAGCAGTTCTTC. Protein sequence: CASSLDRGVNNEQFF.

The rearrangement joins TRBV4-2 to TRBJ2-7; D remains unclear. Germline assignment: CDR1 LGHNA and CDR2 YNFKEQ. The CDR3 runs to 11 residues. The CDR3 region has the DNA TGTGCCAGCAGCCAAGATATGACCTGGGTCGTC. As protein: CASSQDMTWVV.

Comments on this clone: Compared with germline, one end of the junction differs, possibly owing to a read error. This chain links TRBV13 with TRBJ1-1; 7 bases match TRBD1. CDR3 length: 13 residues. The germline V gene encodes CDR1 PRHDT and CDR2 FYEKMQ (reference sequence). The CDR3 is CATSGNRGPEAFF. DNA of the CDR3: TGTGCCACCAGCGGGAACAGGGGCCCTGAAGCTTTCTTT.

This clone came up a few times. This chain connects TRBV9 to TRBJ1-6, with D uncertain. The CDR3 runs to 13 residues. CDR1 SGDLS and CDR2 YYNGEE come from the germline V gene. V was cut by 3 bases and J by 7 bases, with 8 bases left in between. As DNA, the CDR3 is TGTGCCAGCAGCGCCGTAGGAAATTCACCCCTCCACTTT. Amino acid sequence: CASSAVGNSPLHF.

In this sample, this clone turned up once. The chain carries TRBV4-1 and TRBJ1-1, with TRBD1 as a possible D gene (5 bases). CDR3 length equals 15 residues. V shed 1 base and J shed 8 bases, with 17 bases lying between them. Germline V lookup: CDR1 MGHRA, CDR2 YSYEKL. CDR3 loop: CASSQGGGDGEEAFF. In nucleotides, the CDR3 is TGCGCCAGCAGCCAAGGGGGTGGGGACGGGGAAGAAGCTTTCTTT.

A single count supports this clone. The CDR3 loop reads CASSSGTGKAYEQYF. The CDR3 region has the DNA TGTGCCAGCAGCTCGGGGACAGGGAAGGCCTACGAGCAGTACTTC. This sequence joins TRBV7-9 and TRBJ2-7, with 9 bases that match TRBD1. Germline V lookup: CDR1 SEHNR, CDR2 FQNEAQ (reference sequence). The CDR3 loop spans 15 amino acids. Trimming at V came to 4 bases and at J to 2 bases, leaving 6 bases not matched to a gene.

The rearrangement joins TRBV7-8 to TRBJ2-3; weak D call: TRBD2 (5 bases). The ends were cut back, 4 bases at V and 0 bases at J, with 14 bases in the middle. In germline, CDR1 is SGHVS, CDR2 FQNEAQ. This CDR3 is 16 amino acids long. The DNA of the CDR3 is TGTGCCAGCAGCTCCGCGGCAGCGGCTAGCACAGATACGCAGTATTTT. Its protein product is CASSSAAAASTDTQYF.